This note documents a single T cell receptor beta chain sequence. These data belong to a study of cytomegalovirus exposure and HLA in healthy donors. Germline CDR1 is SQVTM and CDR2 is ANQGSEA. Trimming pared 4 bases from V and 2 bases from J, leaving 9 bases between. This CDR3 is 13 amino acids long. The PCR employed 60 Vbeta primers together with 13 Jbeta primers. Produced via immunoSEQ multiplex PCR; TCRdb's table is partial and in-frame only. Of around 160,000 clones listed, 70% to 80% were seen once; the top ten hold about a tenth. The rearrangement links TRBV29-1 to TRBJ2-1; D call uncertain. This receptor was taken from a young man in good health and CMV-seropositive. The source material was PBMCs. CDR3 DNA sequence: TGCAGCGTTGTTGAGTCCCCCTACAATGAGCAGTTCTTC. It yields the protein CSVVESPYNEQFF.